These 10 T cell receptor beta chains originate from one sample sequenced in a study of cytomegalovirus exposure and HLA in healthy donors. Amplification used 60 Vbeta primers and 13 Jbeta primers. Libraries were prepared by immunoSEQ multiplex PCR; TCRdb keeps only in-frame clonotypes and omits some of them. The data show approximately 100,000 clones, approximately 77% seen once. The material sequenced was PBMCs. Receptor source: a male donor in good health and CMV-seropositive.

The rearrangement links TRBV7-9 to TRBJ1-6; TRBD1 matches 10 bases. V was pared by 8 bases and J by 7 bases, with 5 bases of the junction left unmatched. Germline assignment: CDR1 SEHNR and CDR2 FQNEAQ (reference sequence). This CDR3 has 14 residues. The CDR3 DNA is TGTGCCAGCGGCCGGGACAGGGGAAATTCACCCCTCCACTTT. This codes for CASGRDRGNSPLHF.

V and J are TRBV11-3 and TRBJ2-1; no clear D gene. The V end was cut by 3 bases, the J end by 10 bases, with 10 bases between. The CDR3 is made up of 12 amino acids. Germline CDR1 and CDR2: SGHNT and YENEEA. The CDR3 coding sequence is TGTGCCAGCAGCTTGCTAGATCGGGAGCAGTTCTTC. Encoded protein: CASSLLDREQFF.

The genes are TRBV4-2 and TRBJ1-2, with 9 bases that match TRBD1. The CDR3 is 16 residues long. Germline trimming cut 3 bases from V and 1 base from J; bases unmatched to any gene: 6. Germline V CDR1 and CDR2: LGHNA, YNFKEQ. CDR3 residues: CASSQGGTGLNYGYTF. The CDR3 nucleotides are TGTGCCAGCAGCCAGGGAGGGACAGGGCTTAACTATGGCTACACCTTC.

This CDR3 is CASSQRWGGSEEAGKLFF. CDR3 DNA: TGTGCCAGCAGCCAAAGATGGGGGGGTTCGGAGGAGGCGGGAAAACTGTTTTTT. This chain links TRBV4-2 with TRBJ1-4, with D possibly matching TRBD1 (5 bases). The CDR3 has 18 residues. Germline CDR1 is LGHNA and CDR2 is YNFKEQ. The germline V and J ends were trimmed by 2 bases and 10 bases, with 26 bases remaining between them.

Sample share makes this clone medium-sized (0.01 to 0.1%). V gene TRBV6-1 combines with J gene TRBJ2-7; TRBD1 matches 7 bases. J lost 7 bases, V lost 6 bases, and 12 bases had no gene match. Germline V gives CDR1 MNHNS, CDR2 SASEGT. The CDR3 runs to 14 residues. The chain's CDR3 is CASSSGTERQEQYF. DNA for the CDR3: TGTGCCAGCAGCTCCGGGACAGAACGTCAGGAGCAGTACTTC.

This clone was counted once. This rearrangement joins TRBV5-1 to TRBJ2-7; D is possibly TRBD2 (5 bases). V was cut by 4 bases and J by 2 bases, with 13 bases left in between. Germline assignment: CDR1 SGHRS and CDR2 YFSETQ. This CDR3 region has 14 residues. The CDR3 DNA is TGCGCCAGCAGCCCTGGGAGCGCAACCTACGAGCAGTACTTC. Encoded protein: CASSPGSATYEQYF.

CDR3 nucleotide sequence: TGCAGCGTTGATGTGACTAGCGGGGGCCAGACCCAGTACTTC. As protein: CSVDVTSGGQTQYF. The V and J genes are TRBV29-1 and TRBJ2-5; 12 positions agree with TRBD2. This CDR3 has 14 residues. V shed 3 bases and J 6 bases; nucleotides not matched to a gene: 5. Germline CDR1 SQVTM, CDR2 ANQGSEA.

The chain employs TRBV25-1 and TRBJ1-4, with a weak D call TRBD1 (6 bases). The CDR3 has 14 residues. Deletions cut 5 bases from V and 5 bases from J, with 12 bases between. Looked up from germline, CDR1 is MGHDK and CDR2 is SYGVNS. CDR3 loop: CASSLQGPNEKLFF. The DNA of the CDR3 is TGTGCCAGCAGTTTACAGGGTCCGAATGAAAAACTGTTTTTT.

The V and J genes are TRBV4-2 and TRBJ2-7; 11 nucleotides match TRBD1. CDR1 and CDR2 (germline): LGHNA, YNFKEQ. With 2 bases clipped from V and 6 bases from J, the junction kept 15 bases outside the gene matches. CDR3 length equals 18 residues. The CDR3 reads CASSQKPGQGARGGEQYF. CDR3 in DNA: TGTGCCAGCAGCCAAAAACCCGGACAGGGGGCCCGAGGGGGCGAGCAGTACTTC.

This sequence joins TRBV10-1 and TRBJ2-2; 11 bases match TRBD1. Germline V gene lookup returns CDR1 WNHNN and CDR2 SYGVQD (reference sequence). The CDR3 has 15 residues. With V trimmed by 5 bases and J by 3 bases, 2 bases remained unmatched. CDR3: CASSRDRGYTGELFF. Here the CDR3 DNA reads TGCGCCAGCAGTAGGGACAGGGGGTACACCGGGGAGCTGTTTTTT.